The 5 T cell receptor beta chains reported below all come from one sample, sequenced in a study of T cell clonality in common variable immunodeficiency. TCRdb's table, derived via immunoSEQ multiplex PCR, lists solely in-frame clones and lacks some. Altogether more than 30,000 clones were found in the sample, and no singletons occur. Material for sequencing was peripheral blood mononuclear cells. The origin of the receptors is a person aged 18-70 years in good health.

This clone was counted only a few times. The missing CDR3 end, 3 residues past where the read stops, is filled in from the germline J gene. This chain links TRBV5-5 with TRBJ1-6; 7 bases agree with TRBD1. CDR3 length: 14 amino acids. V shed 6 bases and J 12 bases; nucleotides not matched to a gene: 12. CDR1 and CDR2 (germline): SGHKS, YYEKEE (reference sequence). CDR3: CASTLNRGQGPLHF. The part of the CDR3 DNA that was read is TGTGCCAGCACCTTAAACAGGGGCCAAGGACCC.

This clone was observed many times. The CDR3 end is not reached by the read, which stops 3 residues before it; the germline J gene fills it in. The chain employs TRBV4-1 and TRBJ2-7; D ambiguous. Looked up from germline, CDR1 is MGHRA and CDR2 is YSYEKL. Between the trimmed V and J ends, which lost 4 bases and 4 bases, there was a span of 17 bases. The CDR3 covers 15 residues. The CDR3 sequence is CASSLRDISQYEQYF. Partial CDR3 DNA: TGCGCCAGCAGCCTCCGCGACATAAGCCAGTACGAG.

This clone was detected ten times or more. The DNA read from the CDR3 is TGCAGTGCTAGAGATTCAGGGAGCTCCTATAATTCACCC. Protein sequence: CSARDSGSSYNSP. In full, the CDR3 reads CSARDSGSSYNSPLHF. The chain employs TRBV20-1 and TRBJ1-6; tentative D call: TRBD1 (5 bases). Read sequence stops 3 residues before the CDR3 end, and the germline J gene provides the missing end. CDR1 is DFQATT and CDR2 is SNEGSKA in the germline V gene (reference sequence). The CDR3 contains 16 residues. Trimming stripped 0 bases from V and 0 bases from J, with 9 bases between.

This clone was seen a handful of times. From the germline J gene comes the end of the CDR3, since the read stops 3 residues before it. The chain recombines TRBV2 with TRBJ1-1, with 7 bases that match TRBD1. CDR1 is SNHLY, CDR2 FYNNEI, per germline. V dropped 3 bases and J dropped 5; count of bases not matched to a gene: 3. The CDR3 length is 13 residues. CDR3: CASSDRGETEAFF. CDR3 DNA (partial): TGTGCCAGCAGTGACAGGGGGGAGACTGAA.

The sample holds many counts of this clone. Read coverage stops 3 residues before the CDR3 terminus; the germline J gene supplies the remainder. V usage is TRBV11-3 and J usage is TRBJ2-3; perhaps TRBD2 as D (7 bases). Germline V lookup: CDR1 SGHNT, CDR2 YENEEA. This CDR3 comprises 12 residues. Incomplete CDR3 DNA: TGTGCCAGCAGCCAACAGGGAGGGGCG. Amino acid sequence: CASSQQGGA. The full CDR3 sequence reads CASSQQGGAQYF.